The source of this T cell receptor beta chain is a study of PD-1 blockade in classical Hodgkin lymphoma. The overall study: Treatment was intravenous nivolumab, 3 mg/kg every 2 weeks, until progression. Findings and limits, study-wide: For complete responders, baseline diversity was comparable to that of newly diagnosed patients. In newly diagnosed patients, baseline TCR diversity was reportedly below that of healthy donors.

The CDR3 spans 13 residues. Looked up from germline, CDR1 is SGHAT and CDR2 is FQDESV (reference sequence). The germline V and J ends were trimmed by 3 bases and 2 bases, with 8 bases remaining between them. Only in-frame clones appear in the TCRdb table, and some are missing; sequencing was by immunoSEQ multiplex PCR. The data hold more than 90,000 clones, with more than 80% observed a single time. Each and every patient relapsed after autologous stem cell transplantation, and patients got differing brentuximab vedotin exposure. Relapsed/refractory classical Hodgkin lymphoma patients had complete, partial or progressive responses. With respect to this clone: The antigen remains undetermined.

The chain combines TRBV11-1 with TRBJ2-7, with a weak D call TRBD2 (6 bases). The sequence came from a human donor with classical Hodgkin lymphoma. The material sequenced was peripheral blood mononuclear cells (PBMCs), taken before the second cycle of nivolumab. In nucleotides, the CDR3 is TGTGCCAGCAGCTTGGGACTTGCCTACGAGCAGTACTTC. This sequence encodes CASSLGLAYEQYF.